Below, 22 T cell receptor beta chains from the same sample are listed, as sequenced in a study of PD-L1 blockade in urothelial cancer. The repertoire was sequenced with immunoSEQ multiplex PCR; TCRdb's copy has only in-frame clones and lacks some. This table holds 100,000 or so clones, about nine tenths found once. Specimen: PBMCs, collected around atezolizumab (anti-PD-L1) treatment. Receptors were obtained from a woman of 80 years or more with urothelial cancer.

The rearrangement joins TRBV18 to TRBJ2-5; weak D call: TRBD2 (5 bases). The V end lost 3 bases, the J end lost 1 base, and 6 bases lay between the germline ends. CDR1 is KGHSH, CDR2 LQKENI, per germline. This CDR3 is built from 13 residues. The CDR3 protein is CASSPRGQETQYF. The CDR3 DNA follows: TGTGCCAGCTCACCCCGGGGCCAAGAGACCCAGTACTTC.

The chain couples TRBV2 to TRBJ1-5; possibly TRBD1 for D (5 bases). CDR1 is SNHLY and CDR2 is FYNNEI in the germline V gene. This CDR3 comprises 17 residues. V was trimmed by 6 bases and J by 0 bases, leaving 18 bases between them. This CDR3 reads CASRKGPGIYSNQPQHF. As DNA, the CDR3 is TGTGCCAGCAGGAAGGGTCCAGGGATCTATAGCAATCAGCCCCAGCATTTT.

The V and J genes are TRBV10-3 and TRBJ2-1, with 9 bases fitting TRBD2. CDR3 length equals 12 residues. From germline, CDR1 is ENHRY and CDR2 SYGVKD. Unmatched junction bases numbered 2, after V lost 10 bases and J lost 4 bases. The CDR3 sequence is CATGLAYNEQFF. CDR3 DNA sequence: TGTGCCACGGGACTAGCATACAATGAGCAGTTCTTC.

The V call is TRBV28, the J call TRBJ2-4; 10 nucleotides match TRBD1. V was pared by 2 bases and J by 7 bases, with 8 bases of the junction left unmatched. Germline-derived CDR1 and CDR2 are MDHEN and SYDVKM. The CDR3 has 16 residues. The CDR3 DNA reads as TGTGCCAGCAGTTTACCCGGGACAGGGGTTGGGAACATTCAGTACTTC. It yields the protein CASSLPGTGVGNIQYF. The variable domain in full, completed from reference TRBV28 and TRBJ2-4, reads DVKVTQSSRYLVKRTGEKVFLECVQDMDHENMFWYRQDPGLGLRLIYFSYDVKMKEKGDIPEGYSVSREKKERFSLILESASTNQTSMYLCASSLPGTGVGNIQYFGAGTRLSVL.

This chain connects TRBV7-9 to TRBJ1-1; 10 bases line up with TRBD1. The CDR3 is made up of 14 amino acids. Germline V gene data show CDR1 as SEHNR and CDR2 as FQNEAQ (reference sequence). The ends lost 5 bases at V and 5 bases at J; junction bases unmatched: 5. CDR3 loop: CASSGQGGSTEAFF. CDR3 DNA: TGTGCCAGCAGCGGACAGGGGGGGTCGACTGAAGCTTTCTTT.

The chain employs TRBV6-6 and TRBJ2-7; 12 nucleotides agree with TRBD2. The CDR3 is 15 amino acids. Germline V gene lookup returns CDR1 MNHNY and CDR2 SVGAGI (reference sequence). After removal of 7 bases from V and 2 bases from J, the junction contained 6 bases not matched to a gene. CDR3 bases: TGTGCCAGCACCCCTCTAGCGGGAGGGACCTACGAGCAGTACTTC. Protein product: CASTPLAGGTYEQYF.

This clone was recorded only once. The chain combines TRBV5-6 with TRBJ2-1; D ambiguous. Trimming stripped 6 bases from V and 7 bases from J, with 14 bases between. The germline gives CDR1 SGHDT, CDR2 YYEEEE. The CDR3 runs 13 residues. As DNA, the CDR3 is TGTGCCAGCAACGCGGTTAGCAGAAATGAGCAGTTCTTC. Protein product: CASNAVSRNEQFF. Filled out from reference TRBV5-6 and TRBJ2-1, the complete variable domain reads DAGVTQSPTHLIKTRGQQVTLRCSPKSGHDTVSWYQQALGQGPQFIFQYYEEEERQRGNFPDRFSGHQFPNYSSELNVNALLLGDSALYLCASNAVSRNEQFFGPGTRLTVL.

The gene calls are TRBV6-1 and TRBJ2-1; TRBD2 might be the D (6 bases). This CDR3 comprises 14 residues. The V gene lost 4 bases and the J gene lost 6 bases, with 13 bases spanning the gap. CDR1 and CDR2 (germline): MNHNS, SASEGT. Here the CDR3 DNA reads TGTGCCAGCAGTGCCGGGGGAGATTTCAATGAGCAGTTCTTC. Its protein product is CASSAGGDFNEQFF.

This clone appeared once. This chain links TRBV30 with TRBJ2-7; the match to TRBD2 covers 7 bases. The germline V gene has CDR1 GTSNPN and CDR2 SVGIG (reference sequence). The CDR3 has 14 residues. With V trimmed by 2 bases and J by 5 bases, 9 bases remained unmatched. CDR3 DNA sequence: TGTGCCTGGAGTCCGACCAGTCTAGCGGACGAGCAGTACTTC. Its translation: CAWSPTSLADEQYF.

The chain has TRBV6-6 and TRBJ2-5; possibly TRBD1 for D (6 bases). The CDR3 extends over 14 amino acids. Germline CDR1 and CDR2: MNHNY and SVGAGI (reference sequence). V lost 6 bases and J lost 5, with 16 bases in between. This CDR3 is CASSRSGTFETQYF. In nucleotides, the CDR3 is TGTGCCAGCAGCCGATCAGGGACATTCGAGACCCAGTACTTC.

The chain is built from TRBV10-1 and TRBJ2-1; D possibly corresponds to TRBD1 (5 bases). The CDR3 is 13 residues long. Germline-derived CDR1 and CDR2 are WNHNN and SYGVQD (reference sequence). V lost 3 bases and J lost 6, with 9 bases in between. DNA for the CDR3: TGCGCCAGCAGTGACAGGGTGCGCAATGAGCAGTTCTTC. It is translated as CASSDRVRNEQFF.

V and J are TRBV5-5 and TRBJ2-2; the D is unclear. Germline lookup yields CDR1 SGHKS and CDR2 YYEKEE (reference sequence). V lost 4 bases and J lost 6, with 7 bases in between. The CDR3 totals 12 residues. CDR3 sequence (DNA): TGTGCCAGCAGCCTACCCGCCGGGGAGCTGTTTTTT. Translated: CASSLPAGELFF.

CDR3 DNA: TGTGCCAGCAGAGCGCAGGGGGCTGTCTACAATGAGCAGTTCTTC. It specifies CASRAQGAVYNEQFF. This chain uses TRBV6-1 with TRBJ2-1; 8 bases line up with TRBD1. CDR1 is MNHNS and CDR2 is SASEGT in the germline V gene. V dropped 6 bases and J dropped 3; count of bases not matched to a gene: 7. This CDR3 is built from 15 residues.

With respect to this clone: This sample also contains other DNA sequences that code for the same CDR3. This rearrangement joins TRBV27 to TRBJ1-1; tentatively, D is TRBD1 (6 bases). The CDR3 is 15 residues long. CDR1 is MNHEY, CDR2 SMNVEV, per germline (reference sequence). V lost 0 bases and J lost 2, with 10 bases in between. The CDR3 region has the DNA TGTGCCAGCAGTTTATCTGGACAGATTAACACTGAAGCTTTCTTT. Protein sequence: CASSLSGQINTEAFF.

The chain combines TRBV7-9 with TRBJ2-1, with D perhaps matching TRBD2 (6 bases). The germline gives CDR1 SEHNR, CDR2 FQNEAQ (reference sequence). The V end lost 5 bases, the J end lost 10 bases, and 9 bases lay between the germline ends. This CDR3 is 11 amino acids long. This chain's CDR3 is CASSTSGEQFF. The CDR3 DNA reads as TGTGCCAGCAGCACCAGCGGGGAGCAGTTCTTC. The full variable domain, with the rest looked up from reference TRBV7-9 and TRBJ2-1, is DTGVSQNPRHKITKRGQNVTFRCDPISEHNRLYWYRQTLGQGPEFLTYFQNEAQLEKSRLLSDRFSAERPKGSFSTLEIQRTEQGDSAMYLCASSTSGEQFFGPGTRLTVL.

The V and J genes are TRBV27 and TRBJ2-7, with a tentative D call TRBD1 (5 bases). This CDR3 has 13 amino acids. CDR1 and CDR2 (germline): MNHEY, SMNVEV (reference sequence). The V end was cut by 5 bases, the J end by 6 bases, with 14 bases between. Here the CDR3 DNA reads TGTGCCAGCAGTCCCCCGGCAGGGTCCGAGCAGTACTTC. Its protein product is CASSPPAGSEQYF.

The V gene is TRBV19, the J gene TRBJ1-2; D is possibly TRBD1 (5 bases). Germline assignment: CDR1 LNHDA and CDR2 SQIVND (reference sequence). This CDR3 contains 15 residues. V was cut by 6 bases and J by 0 bases, with 14 bases left in between. The CDR3 loop is CASSLRQQTNYGYTF. The CDR3 nucleotides read TGTGCCAGTAGCCTCCGACAGCAAACTAACTATGGCTACACCTTC.

CDR3 region: CASSESRVLGNTQYF. The CDR3 nucleotides read TGTGCCAGCAGTGAATCCCGGGTTCTGGGTAATACGCAGTATTTT. The chain employs TRBV25-1 and TRBJ2-3; D not resolved. This CDR3 contains 15 residues. Per the germline V gene, CDR1 is MGHDK and CDR2 is SYGVNS. The V end was cut by 1 base, the J end by 7 bases, with 15 bases between.

The CDR3 spells CAWTPQARRDEKLFF. CDR3 nucleotide sequence: TGTGCCTGGACCCCCCAGGCCAGGCGGGATGAAAAACTGTTTTTT. The chain combines TRBV30 with TRBJ1-4; D not resolved. CDR1 is GTSNPN and CDR2 is SVGIG in the germline V gene (reference sequence). Trimming left V 4 bases short and J 6 bases short, with 18 bases between. The CDR3 is 15 residues long. Combining the CDR3 with reference TRBV30 and TRBJ1-4 gives the whole variable domain SQTIHQWPATLVQPVGSPLSLECTVEGTSNPNLYWYRQAAGRGLQLLFYSVGIGQISSEVPQNLSASRPQDRQFILSSKKLLLSDSGFYLCAWTPQARRDEKLFFGSGTQLSVL.

The gene calls are TRBV15 and TRBJ2-6, with TRBD1 identical over 8 bases. CDR1 is LNHNV, CDR2 YYDKDF, per germline (reference sequence). V lost 6 bases, J lost 0 bases, and 1 base stayed unmatched. This CDR3 comprises 15 residues. The CDR3, as DNA: TGTGCCACCAGTACAGGGGGCTCTGGGGCCAACGTCCTGACTTTC. Residues: CATSTGGSGANVLTF.

J is TRBJ1-2 and V is TRBV19; D is undetermined. V was pared by 7 bases and J by 6 bases, with 18 bases between. CDR3 length: 14 residues. Germline CDR1 LNHDA, CDR2 SQIVND (reference sequence). The CDR3 DNA is TGTGCCAGTACCTCCCCGGGGAGACCCGATGGCTACACCTTC. Its translation is CASTSPGRPDGYTF.

The chain recombines TRBV6-1 with TRBJ1-2; a possible D gene is TRBD1 (6 bases). There are 13 residues in the CDR3. V was pared by 3 bases and J by 4 bases, with 9 bases between. CDR1 is MNHNS and CDR2 is SASEGT in the germline V gene. Here the CDR3 DNA reads TGTGCCAGCAGTGAGGGGGCACCCTATGGCTACACCTTC. Protein: CASSEGAPYGYTF.